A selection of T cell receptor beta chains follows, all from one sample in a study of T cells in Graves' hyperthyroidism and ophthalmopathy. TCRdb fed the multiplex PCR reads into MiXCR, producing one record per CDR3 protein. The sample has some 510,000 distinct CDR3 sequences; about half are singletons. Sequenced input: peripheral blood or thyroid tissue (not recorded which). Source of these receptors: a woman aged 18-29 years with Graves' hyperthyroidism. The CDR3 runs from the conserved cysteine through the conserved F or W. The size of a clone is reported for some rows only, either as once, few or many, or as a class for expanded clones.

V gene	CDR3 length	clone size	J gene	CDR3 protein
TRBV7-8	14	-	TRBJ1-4	CASSLDRDNEKLFF
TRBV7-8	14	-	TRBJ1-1	CASSSRPVNTEAFF
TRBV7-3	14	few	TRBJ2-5	CASSPQGLAETQYF
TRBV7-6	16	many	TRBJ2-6	CASSLARGTGANVLTF
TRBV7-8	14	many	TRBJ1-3	CASSSRDSGNTIYF
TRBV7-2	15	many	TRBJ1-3	CASSSGQGARGTIYF
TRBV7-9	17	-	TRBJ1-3	CASSLGGRMSSGNTIYF
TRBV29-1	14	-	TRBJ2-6	CSVADYTGANVLTF
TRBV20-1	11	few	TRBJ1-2	CSARSSYGYTF
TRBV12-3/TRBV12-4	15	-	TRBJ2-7	CASSLYGTADYEQYF
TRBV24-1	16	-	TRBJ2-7	CATSDPGTSGKGEQYF
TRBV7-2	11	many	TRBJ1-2	CASSPGNGYTF
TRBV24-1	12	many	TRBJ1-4	CATSGSGEKLFF
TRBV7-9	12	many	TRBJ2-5	CAHTESQETQYF
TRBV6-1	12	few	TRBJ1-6	CASIDSHPPLHF
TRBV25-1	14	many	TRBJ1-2	CASSELGQNDGYTF
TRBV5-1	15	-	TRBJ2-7	CASHDTSGASYEQYF
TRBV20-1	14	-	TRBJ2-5	CSAGTSGYQETQYF
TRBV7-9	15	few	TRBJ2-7	CASSQDRGLAYEQYF
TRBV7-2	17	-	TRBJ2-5	CASSLVAVGTVQETQYF
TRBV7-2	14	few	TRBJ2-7	CASSPNGVSVEQYF
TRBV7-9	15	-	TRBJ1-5	CASREVVWANQPQHF
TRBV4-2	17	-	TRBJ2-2	CASTNRKNRGGTGELFF
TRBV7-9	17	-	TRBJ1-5	CASSQSPGAASNQPQHF
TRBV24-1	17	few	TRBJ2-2	CATSETSGRPNTGELFF
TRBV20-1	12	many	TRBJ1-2	CSAEWSDYGYTF
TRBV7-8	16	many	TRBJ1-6	CASSLVGGSYNSPLHF
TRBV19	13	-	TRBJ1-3	CATSDFSGNTIYF
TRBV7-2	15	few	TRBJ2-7	CASSLPRAATYEQYF
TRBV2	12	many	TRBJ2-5	CASRWVAETQYF
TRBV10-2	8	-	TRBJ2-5	CASNRTAF
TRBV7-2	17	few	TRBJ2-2	CASSSTEWGADTGELFF
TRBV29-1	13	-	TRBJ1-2	CSLVGTATYGYTF
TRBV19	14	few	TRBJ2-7	CASSTSGSRNEQYF
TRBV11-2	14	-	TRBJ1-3	CAGSRLTTGNTIYF
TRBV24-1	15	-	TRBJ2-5	CATSERTFGQETQYF
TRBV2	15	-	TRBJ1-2	CASADLSGANYGYTF
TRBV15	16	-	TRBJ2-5	CATSRDLTGLRETQYF
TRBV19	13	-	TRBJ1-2	CASSDVTGARLTF
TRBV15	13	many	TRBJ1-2	CATSRDRVHGYTF
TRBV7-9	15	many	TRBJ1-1	CASSLDGTPETEAFF
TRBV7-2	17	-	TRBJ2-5	CASRAGWTSGTPETQYF
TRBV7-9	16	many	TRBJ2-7	CASSSSTGTAPYEQYF
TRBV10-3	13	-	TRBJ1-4	CAIRTGTGEKLFF
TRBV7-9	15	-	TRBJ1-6	CASSLLGRGISPLHF